A selection of T cell receptor beta chains follows, all from one sample in a study of blood T cell repertoires in COVID-19. Assay used: immunoSEQ multiplex PCR; TCRdb lists only in-frame clones, some missing. The table lists about 480,000 clones, around 90% of them singletons. The sequenced sample was PBMCs or T cells enriched from blood (not recorded which). The source is a woman younger than 30 with acute COVID-19. The CDR3 runs from the conserved cysteine through the conserved F or W. Fields, in order: D gene, J gene, V gene, clone size, CDR3 DNA, CDR3 protein. The D gene is left open where the match is weak. Only some rows state a clone size, as once, few, many or a class for expanded clones.

TRBD1 | TRBJ2-7 | TRBV6-5 | - | TGTGCCAGCAGCGCTTATGGCAGGGGGTACGAGCAGTACTTC | CASSAYGRGYEQYF
- | TRBJ2-1 | TRBV2 | - | TGTGCCAGCAGCCCTAGTTACAATGAGCAGTTCTTC | CASSPSYNEQFF
- | TRBJ1-1 | TRBV6-5 | - | TGTGCCAGCAGTCTAGACGGGAGGGACACTGAAGCTTTCTTT | CASSLDGRDTEAFF
TRBD1 | TRBJ1-6 | TRBV27 | - | TGTGCCAGCAGAAGGGGACAGAATTTCAATTCACCCCTCCACTTT | CASRRGQNFNSPLHF
- | TRBJ1-4 | TRBV19 | once | TGTGCCAGTAGGTCGGGAGGGGATGAAAAACTGTTTTTT | CASRSGGDEKLFF
TRBD2 | TRBJ2-3 | TRBV18 | - | TGTGCCAGCTCACCGTACGGGACTAGCGGGAGAGGGACAGATACGCAGTATTTT | CASSPYGTSGRGTDTQYF
TRBD2 | TRBJ2-3 | TRBV9 | - | TGTGCCAGCAGCGTAGTAGCGGGGGATACGCAGTATTTT | CASSVVAGDTQYF
- | TRBJ2-1 | TRBV7-2 | - | TGTGCCAGCAGGCTCGGAACAGGGCGTGAGCAGTTCTTC | CASRLGTGREQFF
- | TRBJ2-1 | TRBV18 | - | TGTGCCAGCTCGGCAGGGTCTACGAATGAGCAGTTCTTC | CASSAGSTNEQFF
- | TRBJ2-3 | TRBV28 | once | TGTGCCAGCAGTTTGCCAGGAAGCACAGATACGCAGTATTTT | CASSLPGSTDTQYF
TRBD1 | TRBJ2-7 | TRBV11-2 | once | TGTGCCAGCAGCTCAGAACAGGGGGGCAAATATGAGCAGTACTTC | CASSSEQGGKYEQYF